One sample yielded the 5 T cell receptor beta chains listed below, sequenced in a study of T-cell reconstitution after alpha-beta-depleted transplantation in children (dated by TCRdb to about 2016). Libraries were built with PCR. Sequencing was performed on an Illumina HiSeq 2500. TCR library preparation used molecular barcoding, with unique molecular identifiers applied to normalize quantification of the TCRbeta repertoire. TCRdb ran its own pipeline on the public reads, namely fastp trimming at Q25 and MiXCR clone calling, and kept in-frame beta chains. Entries that share a CDR3 protein sequence are merged under the most common genes and DNA. The sample table shows fewer than 400,000 distinct CDR3 sequences, and approximately 20% are seen once. Approximately 3.8% of the sample rests with the top ten. Sequencing was performed on PBMCs from the stem cell graft donor, taken from the stem cell graft. The origin of the receptors is a human donor who donated a stem cell graft to a child with acute myeloid leukemia.

This clonotype was found many times. The gene calls are TRBV25-1 and TRBJ2-7, with 9 positions matching TRBD2. With V trimmed by 3 bases and J by 3 bases, 12 bases remained unmatched. This CDR3 has 17 amino acids. Germline V gives CDR1 MGHDK, CDR2 SYGVNS. This CDR3 reads CASSDPQPGTSFYEQYF. CDR3 in DNA: TGTGCCAGCAGTGACCCCCAACCCGGGACTAGCTTCTACGAGCAGTACTTC.

This clonotype was found many times. The chain combines TRBV12-3 or TRBV12-4 with TRBJ1-5; D unresolved. V was cut by 2 bases and J by 9 bases, with 11 bases left in between. This CDR3 is built from 13 residues. For the CDR3, the DNA is TGTGCCAGCAGTTTATGGGAACGACGGCCCCAGCATTTT. Its translation is CASSLWERRPQHF.

This clonotype was observed a handful of times. This chain connects TRBV28 to TRBJ1-1; D call uncertain. The CDR3 has 15 amino acids. Germline CDR1 reads MDHEN; CDR2 reads SYDVKM. V was trimmed by 10 bases and J by 4 bases, leaving 22 bases between them. The CDR3 nucleotides read TGTGCCACCAACGAGCTTCGGGCGGTGGGCACTGAAGCTTTCTTT. Its translation: CATNELRAVGTEAFF.

This clonotype was seen a few times. The rearrangement joins TRBV20-1 to TRBJ2-4, with TRBD1 identical over 10 bases. Per germline, CDR1 DFQATT and CDR2 SNEGSKA (reference sequence). V lost 3 bases and J lost 6; bases outside the gene matches: 23. CDR3 length: 20 residues. The CDR3 sequence: CSASSPKGSAGQGFRNIQYF. CDR3 DNA sequence: TGCAGTGCTAGTTCACCCAAAGGGTCGGCGGGACAGGGGTTTAGAAACATTCAGTACTTC.

The V gene is TRBV24-1, the J gene TRBJ2-3; D may correspond to TRBD1 or TRBD2 (5 bases each). This CDR3 is 16 amino acids long. Trimming removed 6 bases at V and 0 bases at J, with 15 bases between. CDR1 and CDR2 from the germline V gene are KGHDR and SFDVKD. CDR3: CATSNSIRDSTDTQYF. The DNA of the CDR3 is TGTGCCACCAGTAATTCTATCCGGGACAGCACAGATACGCAGTATTTT.